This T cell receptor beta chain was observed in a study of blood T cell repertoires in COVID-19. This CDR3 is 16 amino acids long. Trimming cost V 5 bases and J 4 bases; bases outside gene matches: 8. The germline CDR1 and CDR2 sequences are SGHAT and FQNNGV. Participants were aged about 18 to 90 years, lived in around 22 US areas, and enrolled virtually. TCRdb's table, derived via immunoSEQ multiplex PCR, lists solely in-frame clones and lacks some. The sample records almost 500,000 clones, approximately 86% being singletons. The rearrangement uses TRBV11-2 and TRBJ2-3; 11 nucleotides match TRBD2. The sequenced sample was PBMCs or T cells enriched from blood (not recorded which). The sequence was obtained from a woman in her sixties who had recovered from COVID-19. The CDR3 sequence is CASSPRRGLAADTQYF. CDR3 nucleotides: TGTGCCAGCAGCCCTCGTCGGGGACTAGCGGCAGATACGCAGTATTTT.